The 11 T cell receptor beta chains below all came from one sample that was sequenced in a study of radiotherapy plus CTLA-4 blockade in lung cancer. The table came from immunoSEQ multiplex PCR; TCRdb's copy has only in-frame clones and leaves some out. The profile shows around 42,000 clones, roughly 65% of them singletons. This sample comprised peripheral blood, obtained from a patient treated with radiotherapy plus ipilimumab. Receptors were obtained from a human donor with non-small cell lung cancer who had a partial response to radiotherapy plus ipilimumab.

The chain couples TRBV7-9 to TRBJ1-3; D uncertain. Germline values: CDR1 SEHNR, CDR2 FQNEAQ (reference sequence). V dropped 5 bases and J dropped 2 bases, with 10 bases sitting between them. The CDR3 spans 14 residues. CDR3 protein: CASSPRLAGNTIYF. The CDR3 region has the DNA TGTGCCAGCAGCCCTAGGTTGGCTGGAAACACCATATATTTT.

This rearrangement joins TRBV29-1 to TRBJ1-2, with D perhaps TRBD1 (5 bases). The length of the CDR3 is 14 residues. CDR1 is SQVTM, CDR2 ANQGSEA, per germline. V lost 5 bases, J lost 1 base, and 14 bases lay in between. CDR3 nucleotides: TGCAGCGTTTCGGGAGACAGACTTAACTATGGCTACACCTTC. Amino acids: CSVSGDRLNYGYTF.

The chain is built from TRBV28 and TRBJ2-7; 7 bases line up with TRBD2. Looked up from germline, CDR1 is MDHEN and CDR2 is SYDVKM. Trimming cost V 7 bases and J 7 bases; bases outside gene matches: 13. The CDR3 is 14 residues long. The CDR3 DNA reads TGTGCCAGCAATAAGGGAGGGCCCTCGGGGGAGCAGTACTTC. Its translation is CASNKGGPSGEQYF.

The genes are TRBV19 and TRBJ2-5, with a weak D call TRBD2 (5 bases). V gave up 4 bases and J gave up 1 base, with 10 bases separating them. The CDR3 covers 14 residues. Germline assignment: CDR1 LNHDA and CDR2 SQIVND (reference sequence). CDR3 DNA: TGTGCCAGTAGTAATTCGGCGGGCCAAGAGACCCAGTACTTC. This sequence encodes CASSNSAGQETQYF.

The CDR3 reads CASKNIERSPLHF. The CDR3, as DNA: TGTGCCAGCAAAAATATCGAGAGATCACCCCTCCACTTT. This chain links TRBV6-5 with TRBJ1-6, with no clear D. The CDR3 sequence is 13 residues long. V was trimmed by 7 bases and J by 10 bases, leaving 14 bases between them. Germline loops: CDR1 MNHEY, CDR2 SVGAGI.

This sequence joins TRBV7-3 and TRBJ1-1, with 11 bases aligning to TRBD1. The CDR3 loop spans 15 amino acids. CDR1 and CDR2 (germline): SGHTA, FQGTGA. V was clipped by 5 bases and J by 4 bases; unmatched bases: 6. CDR3 nucleotides: TGTGCCAGCAGCGGTACCGGGACAGGGGGCACTGAAGCTTTCTTT. Translating gives CASSGTGTGGTEAFF.

The chain links TRBV27 to TRBJ2-1; 14 nucleotides agree with TRBD2. Germline assignment: CDR1 MNHEY and CDR2 SMNVEV (reference sequence). This CDR3 region has 18 residues. J was trimmed by 7 bases and V by 3 bases; bases with no gene match: 11. CDR3 nucleotides: TGTGCCAGCAGTTTCCTGAGCACGGGACTAGCGGGAGAGAATGAGCAGTTCTTC. Translation gives CASSFLSTGLAGENEQFF.

The chain is built from TRBV9 and TRBJ2-5; 14 nucleotides align to TRBD2. The CDR3 extends over 19 amino acids. V trimming: 0 bases; J trimming: 0 bases; junction bases outside the gene matches: 7. The V gene's germline CDR1 is SGDLS and CDR2 YYNGEE. In nucleotides, the CDR3 is TGTGCCAGCAGCGTAGCTTATGGGACTAGCGGGGGACACCAAGAGACCCAGTACTTC. Its protein product is CASSVAYGTSGGHQETQYF.

Note on this clone: One end of the junction is discordant with germline, which a read error may explain. This sequence joins TRBV30 and TRBJ2-5, with D possibly being TRBD1 (5 bases). In germline, CDR1 is GTSNPN, CDR2 SVGIG (reference sequence). The CDR3 runs 14 residues. The CDR3 DNA reads TGTGCCCGGAGACCTCCAGACAGCAAAGAGACCCAGTACTTC. It is translated as CARRPPDSKETQYF.

The chain combines TRBV7-2 with TRBJ1-1; tentatively, D is TRBD1 (5 bases). Trimming stripped 2 bases from V and 10 bases from J, with 14 bases between. The germline gives CDR1 SGHTA, CDR2 FQGNSA. The CDR3 has 13 residues. Here the CDR3 reads CASSLRQGVGAFF. CDR3 in DNA: TGTGCCAGCAGCTTAAGACAAGGGGTGGGAGCTTTCTTT.

This clone was seen at least ten times. The chain recombines TRBV2 with TRBJ1-4; the D gene is possibly TRBD1 (5 bases). This CDR3 comprises 13 residues. In germline, CDR1 is SNHLY, CDR2 FYNNEI. Trimming left V 4 bases short and J 12 bases short, with 15 bases between. Here the CDR3 reads CASSVGLLGQLFF. The CDR3 coding sequence is TGTGCCAGCAGTGTCGGCCTGCTGGGGCAACTGTTTTTT.